The clone carrying this TCR beta chain was detected many times. No antigen is known for it. The sample belongs to a study of T cell responses to AZD1222 COVID-19 vaccine. In germline, CDR1 is SQVTM, CDR2 ANQGSEA. CDR3 length: 11 amino acids. Trimming cost V 8 bases and J 6 bases; bases outside gene matches: 4. Broader study findings: Most donors were white British and more were female, and clonal diversity was possibly underestimated.

The protocol was immunoSEQ multiplex PCR, while the TCRdb copy is restricted to in-frame clones and leaves out a portion. This sample yields approximately 79,000 clones, of which 86% are seen a single time; about 8% belongs to the top ten. V is TRBV29-1 and J is TRBJ2-3; 8 nucleotides align to TRBD2. Sequencing used peripheral blood, obtained on day 0 of AZD1222 vaccination. The sequence was obtained from an adult in good health. The CDR3 DNA sequence: TGCAGCCTGCGGGAGGCGGATACGCAGTATTTT. It is translated as CSLREADTQYF.